The entry that follows covers one TCR beta chain sequence. The data were obtained in a study of cytomegalovirus exposure and HLA in healthy donors. The V end was cut by 2 bases, the J end by 6 bases, with 8 bases between. Germline CDR1 and CDR2: SNHLY and FYNNEI. The CDR3 extends over 13 amino acids. PCR amplification relied on 60 Vbeta primers (plus 13 Jbeta primers). Only in-frame clones appear in the TCRdb table, and some are missing; sequencing was by immunoSEQ multiplex PCR. The data show 130,000 to 150,000 clones, 78% seen once. V and J are TRBV2 and TRBJ2-1, with D possibly TRBD2 on 5 matching bases. The receptor was derived from a man between 35 and 55 years old in good health and CMV-seropositive. The source material was PBMCs. The CDR3 spells CASSESSPNEQFF. The CDR3 DNA follows: TGTGCCAGCAGTGAATCTAGCCCCAATGAGCAGTTCTTC.